These 29 T cell receptor beta chains were all obtained from the same sample, sequenced in a study of shared clonotypes between healthy human individuals. CD45RO-negative, CCR7-selected cells formed the naive CD8 fraction, which excluded terminally differentiated effector memory CD45RA+ cells. Measured with immunoSEQ multiplex PCR; TCRdb has only the in-frame clones, and not every one. The sample has about 600,000 clones; roughly 96% are singletons. The sample comprised naive CD8+ T cells sorted from blood. The receptor source for this set is a woman in her twenties or thirties in good health.

The V and J genes are TRBV4-1 and TRBJ2-3; the match to TRBD2 covers 12 bases. CDR1 is MGHRA and CDR2 is YSYEKL in the germline V gene. The CDR3 sequence is 16 residues long. The V gene end was trimmed by 5 bases and the J gene end by 3 bases; junction bases not matched to a gene: 6. CDR3 protein: CASSARLAGDTDTQYF. As DNA, the CDR3 is TGCGCCAGCAGCGCCCGACTAGCGGGAGATACAGATACGCAGTATTTT.

The V and J genes are TRBV28 and TRBJ2-5; possibly TRBD1 for D (5 bases). This CDR3 spans 14 amino acids. Trimming removed 3 bases at V and 5 bases at J, with 13 bases between. CDR1 MDHEN and CDR2 SYDVKM come from the germline V gene. Here the CDR3 DNA reads TGTGCCAGCAGTTTCCAGGGATGGGCGGAGACCCAGTACTTC. It is translated as CASSFQGWAETQYF. Based on the CDR3 plus reference TRBV28 and TRBJ2-5, the full variable domain is DVKVTQSSRYLVKRTGEKVFLECVQDMDHENMFWYRQDPGLGLRLIYFSYDVKMKEKGDIPEGYSVSREKKERFSLILESASTNQTSMYLCASSFQGWAETQYFGPGTRLLVL.

The chain carries TRBV19 and TRBJ1-1; D remains ambiguous. The V end lost 1 base, the J end lost 2 bases, and 14 bases lay between the germline ends. Germline lookup yields CDR1 LNHDA and CDR2 SQIVND (reference sequence). This CDR3 contains 16 residues. CDR3 sequence: CASSIVFGLINTEAFF. The CDR3 bases are TGTGCCAGTAGTATAGTTTTCGGGTTGATCAACACTGAAGCTTTCTTT.

The chain carries TRBV29-1 and TRBJ2-1, with 8 bases identical to TRBD1. Germline CDR1 SQVTM, CDR2 ANQGSEA. CDR3 length: 15 amino acids. The trim removed 3 bases at V and 4 bases at J, leaving 8 bases unmatched. In nucleotides, the CDR3 is TGCAGCGTTGAGCACCAGGGGGCGAGGTACAATGAGCAGTTCTTC. It encodes CSVEHQGARYNEQFF.

This chain uses TRBV27 with TRBJ2-7; 7 bases match TRBD2. V gave up 3 bases and J gave up 2 bases; unmatched junction bases: 4. The CDR3 has 14 amino acids. Germline V gene data show CDR1 as MNHEY and CDR2 as SMNVEV (reference sequence). This CDR3 reads CASSFSGYTYEQYF. CDR3 in DNA: TGTGCCAGCAGTTTTAGCGGGTATACCTACGAGCAGTACTTC.

The V and J genes are TRBV6-6 and TRBJ1-4; possible D gene TRBD1, 5 bases. Trimming removed 4 bases from V and 11 bases from J, with 14 bases in between. The germline gives CDR1 MNHNY, CDR2 SVGAGI (reference sequence). The CDR3 covers 13 residues. CDR3 sequence: CASSSLREGKLFF. DNA of the CDR3: TGTGCCAGCAGTTCCCTGAGGGAGGGGAAACTGTTTTTT.

V and J are TRBV6-5 and TRBJ1-1; D remains ambiguous. Trimming stripped 2 bases from V and 0 bases from J, with 10 bases between. CDR3 length equals 15 residues. Germline assignment: CDR1 MNHEY and CDR2 SVGAGI. CDR3 nucleotides: TGTGCCAGCAGTTACCGACCGTTAGTGAACACTGAAGCTTTCTTT. It yields the protein CASSYRPLVNTEAFF.

V gene TRBV7-9 combines with J gene TRBJ1-2; a weak D match, TRBD1 (5 bases). Germline CDR1 and CDR2: SEHNR and FQNEAQ (reference sequence). This CDR3 comprises 13 residues. Trimming left V 11 bases short and J 1 base short, with 14 bases between. CDR3 in amino acids: CAGDGGLNYGYTF. DNA of the CDR3: TGTGCCGGGGACGGAGGGCTTAACTATGGCTACACCTTC. The variable domain in full, with the rest retrieved from reference TRBV7-9 and TRBJ1-2, is DTGVSQNPRHKITKRGQNVTFRCDPISEHNRLYWYRQTLGQGPEFLTYFQNEAQLEKSRLLSDRFSAERPKGSFSTLEIQRTEQGDSAMYLCAGDGGLNYGYTFGSGTRLTVV.

This clone is a singleton in its sample. This chain's CDR3 is CASGAVRNMNTEAFF. The CDR3 DNA is TGTGCCAGCGGGGCGGTACGGAACATGAACACTGAAGCTTTCTTT. This chain uses TRBV27 with TRBJ1-1; tentatively, D is TRBD1 (5 bases). Germline CDR1 and CDR2: MNHEY and SMNVEV (reference sequence). V dropped 8 bases and J dropped 0 bases, with 16 bases sitting between them. This CDR3 is 15 amino acids long.

The rearrangement uses TRBV27 and TRBJ2-7; 8 bases align to TRBD2. This CDR3 has 15 residues. Germline trimming cut 6 bases from V and 2 bases from J; bases unmatched to any gene: 9. The germline V gene encodes CDR1 MNHEY and CDR2 SMNVEV (reference sequence). The CDR3 spells CASSPGVAGPYEQYF. The CDR3 DNA follows: TGTGCCAGCAGCCCCGGGGTAGCGGGGCCCTACGAGCAGTACTTC.

This sequence joins TRBV5-1 and TRBJ2-5, with a tentative D call TRBD2 (5 bases). Trimming pared 4 bases from V and 5 bases from J, leaving 9 bases between. Germline values: CDR1 SGHRS, CDR2 YFSETQ. The length of the CDR3 is 12 residues. The DNA of the CDR3 is TGCGCCAGCAGCGGACGCGGGGAGACCCAGTACTTC. The encoded protein is CASSGRGETQYF.

The chain is built from TRBV7-6 and TRBJ2-1, with 14 bases fitting TRBD2. The CDR3 consists of 19 residues. Germline V gene sequence: CDR1 SGHVS, CDR2 FNYEAQ. The junction had 11 bases not matched to a gene; V was cut back by 5 bases and J by 2 bases. CDR3: CASSPWTSGRKPTYNEQFF. In DNA, the CDR3 is TGTGCCAGCAGCCCATGGACTAGCGGGAGGAAACCCACCTACAATGAGCAGTTCTTC.

The chain recombines TRBV1 with TRBJ2-7; the table's D call of TRBD2 was not tested on the DNA. TRBV1 is listed as a pseudogene. This CDR3 region has 16 residues. The chain's CDR3 is CTSSQYFGLAQYEQYF. CDR3 DNA: TGCACCAGCAGCCAATATTTCGGACTAGCACAGTACGAGCAGTACTTC.

V is TRBV5-6 and J is TRBJ1-1; no firm D call. This CDR3 comprises 12 residues. The V gene's germline CDR1 is SGHDT and CDR2 YYEEEE. V lost 1 base, J lost 6 bases, and 7 bases lay in between. Here the CDR3 reads CASSLFGSEAFF. In nucleotides, the CDR3 is TGTGCCAGCAGCTTGTTCGGGTCTGAAGCTTTCTTT.

The chain recombines TRBV12-5 with TRBJ2-3; either TRBD1 or TRBD2 may supply D (5 bases each). Germline lookup yields CDR1 LGHNT and CDR2 FRNRAP. V was cut by 4 bases and J by 4 bases, with 9 bases left in between. The CDR3 is made up of 13 amino acids. In DNA form, the CDR3 reads TGTGCTAGTGGTTGGGGGATTTCAGATACGCAGTATTTT. It codes for CASGWGISDTQYF.

This clone showed up just once. Here the CDR3 reads CASSQEQAPTQYF. As DNA, the CDR3 is TGCGCCAGCAGCCAAGAGCAAGCCCCCACGCAGTATTTT. The rearrangement joins TRBV4-1 to TRBJ2-3; D remains unclear. Trimming cost V 0 bases and J 9 bases, with 10 bases left between them. The CDR3 extends over 13 amino acids. CDR1 is MGHRA and CDR2 is YSYEKL in the germline V gene.

The chain recombines TRBV6-1 with TRBJ1-2, with TRBD1 matching over 7 bases. The V and J ends lost 6 bases and 2 bases, in that order; junction bases with no gene match: 6. Germline CDR1 MNHNS, CDR2 SASEGT. This CDR3 is built from 14 residues. The CDR3 sequence: CASSPTGLNYGYTF. The CDR3 DNA reads as TGTGCCAGCAGCCCGACAGGGTTGAACTATGGCTACACCTTC.

The gene calls are TRBV13 and TRBJ2-7, with D unresolved. The ends were cut back, 3 bases at V and 4 bases at J, with 7 bases in the middle. This CDR3 contains 12 residues. Germline V lookup: CDR1 PRHDT, CDR2 FYEKMQ (reference sequence). The CDR3 coding sequence is TGTGCCAGCAGCTTTAAAGCGTACGAGCAGTACTTC. It yields the protein CASSFKAYEQYF.

CDR3 bases: TGCAGCGTCCCGGCTTCACAGGGTTCCTACGAGCAGTACTTC. Its protein is CSVPASQGSYEQYF. The chain is built from TRBV29-1 and TRBJ2-7, with D possibly TRBD1 on 6 matching bases. The germline V gene has CDR1 SQVTM and CDR2 ANQGSEA. V lost 6 bases, J lost 1 base, and 16 bases lay in between. This CDR3 contains 14 residues.

V gene TRBV4-1 combines with J gene TRBJ1-1; D remains ambiguous. V shed 0 bases and J shed 5 bases, with 16 bases lying between them. CDR1 and CDR2 from the germline V gene are MGHRA and YSYEKL. The CDR3 covers 16 residues. DNA for the CDR3: TGCGCCAGCAGCCAAGATCGCGAAATGCGGCTTACTGAAGCTTTCTTT. Its translation: CASSQDREMRLTEAFF.

The chain carries TRBV19 and TRBJ2-1; perhaps TRBD2 as D (6 bases). CDR3 length: 15 amino acids. V lost 2 bases and J lost 7, with 15 bases in between. Germline assignment: CDR1 LNHDA and CDR2 SQIVND (reference sequence). CDR3 in amino acids: CASSIWGAGGNEQFF. For the CDR3, the DNA is TGTGCCAGTAGTATATGGGGCGCCGGGGGTAATGAGCAGTTCTTC.

The sample holds one count of this clone. The chain links TRBV27 to TRBJ2-3; 8 bases fit TRBD2. V lost 5 bases and J lost 4; bases outside the gene matches: 8. CDR1 is MNHEY and CDR2 is SMNVEV in the germline V gene (reference sequence). The CDR3 covers 15 residues. CDR3 amino acids: CASSGSGSVADTQYF. CDR3 DNA: TGTGCCAGCAGTGGAAGCGGGAGTGTTGCAGATACGCAGTATTTT.

The chain combines TRBV29-1 with TRBJ2-7; 8 bases are shared with TRBD2. V shed 4 bases and J 1 base; nucleotides not matched to a gene: 3. The CDR3 length is 13 residues. Germline values: CDR1 SQVTM, CDR2 ANQGSEA. The DNA for the CDR3 is TGCAGCGTTGCTGTAGCGGGATCCTACGAGCAGTACTTC. This sequence encodes CSVAVAGSYEQYF.

The chain joins TRBV6-5 to TRBJ2-5; 10 bases line up with TRBD2. Germline CDR1 is MNHEY and CDR2 is SVGAGI. The V gene end was trimmed by 5 bases and the J gene end by 6 bases; junction bases not matched to a gene: 6. This CDR3 has 14 residues. The CDR3 loop reads CASSNSGRKKTQYF. CDR3 in DNA: TGTGCCAGCAGTAATAGCGGGAGGAAAAAGACCCAGTACTTC.

Comments on this clone: Other DNA sequences in the same sample also yield this CDR3. This sequence joins TRBV27 and TRBJ1-1; D is perhaps TRBD1 (5 bases). Germline CDR1 reads MNHEY; CDR2 reads SMNVEV (reference sequence). V was pared by 0 bases and J by 0 bases, with 8 bases between. There are 15 residues in the CDR3. CDR3 bases: TGTGCCAGCAGTTTATCCACAGGAATGAACACTGAAGCTTTCTTT. Amino acids: CASSLSTGMNTEAFF.

This clone came up once. The sample holds other DNA sequences that translate to the same CDR3. The chain joins TRBV27 to TRBJ2-7; TRBD1 or TRBD2 may be the D gene (5 bases each). The CDR3 is made up of 14 amino acids. Trimming took 2 bases from V and 3 from J, leaving 11 bases between them. CDR1 is MNHEY and CDR2 is SMNVEV in the germline V gene (reference sequence). The CDR3 nucleotides are TGTGCCAGCAGTTTACGGGGAGACAGCTACGAGCAGTACTTC. Protein product: CASSLRGDSYEQYF.

J is TRBJ1-3 and V is TRBV7-2, with D perhaps TRBD1 (5 bases). The CDR3 covers 16 residues. V dropped 5 bases and J dropped 4 bases, with 18 bases sitting between them. Germline loops: CDR1 SGHTA, CDR2 FQGNSA. CDR3: CASSPEGWDSGNTIYF. CDR3 sequence (DNA): TGTGCCAGCAGCCCAGAGGGTTGGGACTCCGGAAACACCATATATTTT.

The rearrangement uses TRBV11-2 and TRBJ1-3; no firm D call. V was pared by 3 bases and J by 4 bases, with 13 bases between. Germline-derived CDR1 and CDR2 are SGHAT and FQNNGV. The CDR3 extends over 15 amino acids. The CDR3 DNA reads TGTGCCAGCAGCTTGGCCGGCACAGCCGGAAACACCATATATTTT. It specifies CASSLAGTAGNTIYF.

The rearrangement joins TRBV5-6 to TRBJ2-7; 7 positions match TRBD1. The CDR3 runs to 15 residues. Germline V gene data show CDR1 as SGHDT and CDR2 as YYEEEE. Germline trimming cut 4 bases from V and 2 bases from J; bases unmatched to any gene: 9. CDR3 DNA: TGTGCCAGCAGCCCAACCTGGGACAGAACCTACGAGCAGTACTTC. As protein: CASSPTWDRTYEQYF.